This TCR beta chain was recovered during a study of T-cell memory formation after mild COVID-19. Study in general: TCR clusters largely stayed donor specific.

cDNA libraries for TCR alpha and TCR beta, carrying sample barcodes and UMIs, came from 5'RACE with constant-segment primers. One entry per CDR3 protein, called by TCRdb with MiXCR from the 5' RACE reads. The table lists some 190,000 distinct CDR3 sequences, around 18% of them singletons, with roughly 2.3% in the top ten. V gave up 2 bases and J gave up 7 bases; unmatched junction bases: 7. Per the germline V gene, CDR1 is SNHLY and CDR2 is FYNNEI. The CDR3 runs 15 residues. This clonotype originated in an adult woman who had mild COVID-19 (a few samples of this study predate the infection). Cell type and time point are not known. This chain links TRBV2 with TRBJ1-2; TRBD1 matches at 10 bases. What was sequenced was PBMCs or a T cell subset sorted from them (not recorded which). The CDR3 protein is CASSEMDRGSGGYTF. CDR3 nucleotides: TGTGCCAGCAGTGAAATGGACAGGGGGTCGGGTGGCTACACCTTC.